A selection of T cell receptor beta chains follows, all from one sample in a study of blood T cell repertoires in COVID-19. Using immunoSEQ multiplex PCR, the repertoire was profiled, and TCRdb retains in-frame clones only, with some absent. Of fewer than 400,000 clones in the sample, more than 75% are singletons; the top ten hold approximately 2.9%. Sequencing was done on a sample of peripheral blood. All receptors derive from a human donor in a cohort sampled during active COVID-19. Both conserved end residues are part of each CDR3. The order of the fields is V gene, J gene, D gene, clone size, CDR3 protein, CDR3 DNA. The D gene is left open where the match is weak. Clone size is shown for a subset of rows, as once, few, many or a class of expanded clone.

TRBV27	TRBJ1-2	NA	NA	CASSLQLGEGYGYTF	TGTGCCAGCAGTTTACAGCTGGGTGAGGGCTATGGCTACACCTTC
TRBV11-2	TRBJ2-7	NA	NA	CASSEGLHISYEQYF	TGTGCCAGCAGCGAGGGACTCCATATCTCCTACGAGCAGTACTTC
TRBV5-4	TRBJ2-5	TRBD1	NA	CASSLERGLGTQYF	TGTGCCAGCAGCTTGGAAAGGGGGCTTGGGACCCAGTACTTC
TRBV7-8	TRBJ1-2	NA	NA	CASSLEWRGDYGYTF	TGTGCCAGCAGCTTAGAATGGCGGGGGGACTATGGCTACACCTTC
TRBV25-1	TRBJ2-3	TRBD2	few	CASSESQRGGGADTQYF	TGTGCCAGCAGTGAATCCCAGCGGGGGGGCGGGGCAGATACGCAGTATTTT
TRBV9	TRBJ2-4	TRBD2	NA	CASSVGISGANIQYF	TGTGCCAGCAGCGTAGGGATTAGCGGGGCAAACATTCAGTACTTC
TRBV6-4	TRBJ2-2	NA	NA	CASKPNSNTGELFF	TGTGCCAGCAAGCCCAACTCGAACACCGGGGAGCTGTTTTTT
TRBV21-1	TRBJ1-6	NA	few	CASSTSRDRNNSPLHF	TGTGCCAGCAGCACCTCCCGGGACAGGAATAATTCACCCCTCCACTTT
TRBV7-9	TRBJ2-5	NA	once	CASSRRGAGESQETQYF	TGTGCCAGCAGTAGAAGAGGGGCAGGGGAGTCCCAAGAGACCCAGTACTTC
TRBV7-9	TRBJ1-2	NA	NA	CASSLDGRNYGYTF	TGTGCCAGCAGCTTAGATGGCAGAAACTATGGCTACACCTTC
TRBV28	TRBJ1-2	TRBD1	NA	CASSWGGTGANGYTF	TGTGCCAGCAGCTGGGGAGGGACAGGGGCGAACGGCTACACCTTC
TRBV10-3	TRBJ1-5	NA	NA	CAISGEQDNQPQHF	TGTGCCATCAGTGGGGAACAGGACAATCAGCCCCAGCATTTT
TRBV5-1	TRBJ2-3	TRBD1	NA	CASTPGQSDTQYF	TGCGCCAGCACCCCGGGACAGTCAGATACGCAGTATTTT
TRBV6-1	TRBJ2-1	NA	few	CASSEKQESYNEQFF	TGTGCCAGCAGTGAAAAACAGGAGTCCTACAATGAGCAGTTCTTC
TRBV15	TRBJ2-7	NA	NA	CATSRGQIYEQYF	TGTGCCACCTCACGAGGACAGATCTACGAGCAGTACTTC
TRBV11-2	TRBJ2-7	NA	NA	CASSSRFNEQYF	TGTGCCAGCAGCTCCCGTTTTAACGAGCAGTACTTC
TRBV14	TRBJ2-1	TRBD1	NA	CATPGGGDNEQFF	TGTGCCACCCCAGGGGGCGGGGACAATGAGCAGTTCTTC
TRBV5-1	TRBJ1-4	TRBD1	NA	CASSRTGSDAANEKLFF	TGCGCCAGCAGCCGGACAGGGTCTGACGCGGCTAATGAAAAACTGTTTTTT
TRBV5-4	TRBJ2-7	NA	NA	CASSPQAGTSYEQYF	TGTGCCAGCAGCCCCCAGGCAGGTACCTCCTACGAGCAGTACTTC
TRBV4-2	TRBJ1-4	NA	NA	CASSQETDFVKLFF	TGTGCCAGCAGCCAAGAGACAGACTTCGTGAAACTGTTTTTT
TRBV19	TRBJ1-2	TRBD1	NA	CASSTSGQNYGYTF	TGTGCCAGTAGTACCTCGGGACAGAACTATGGCTACACCTTC
TRBV5-1	TRBJ2-6	TRBD1	NA	CASSAARGQGALAGANVLTF	TGCGCCAGCAGCGCAGCCCGGGGACAGGGGGCTCTAGCTGGGGCCAACGTCCTGACTTTC
TRBV7-8	TRBJ2-1	TRBD2	NA	CASSLHGLAGIREQFF	TGTGCCAGCAGCTTACACGGACTAGCGGGAATTCGTGAGCAGTTCTTC
TRBV24-1	TRBJ2-1	NA	NA	CATSDLIPSSYNEQFF	TGTGCCACCAGTGATTTAATCCCGAGCTCCTACAATGAGCAGTTCTTC
TRBV18	TRBJ2-5	NA	NA	CASSPTGRQETQYF	TGTGCCAGCTCACCGACAGGACGGCAAGAGACCCAGTACTTC
TRBV10-2	TRBJ2-5	NA	NA	CASSEAGSQETQYF	TGCGCCAGCAGTGAGGCCGGGAGCCAAGAGACCCAGTACTTC
TRBV5-6	TRBJ2-1	NA	once	CASSLGWRGFSSYNEQFF	TGTGCCAGCAGCTTGGGGTGGAGGGGCTTCAGCTCCTACAATGAGCAGTTCTTC
TRBV7-8	TRBJ2-7	TRBD2	NA	CASSFYGAGGLEQYF	TGTGCCAGCAGCTTTTACGGGGCGGGAGGGCTTGAGCAGTACTTC
TRBV5-1	TRBJ1-2	NA	NA	CASSLVGEEYGYTF	TGCGCCAGCAGCTTGGTAGGGGAAGAATATGGCTACACCTTC
TRBV10-3	TRBJ1-4	TRBD1	NA	CAISDGTVPYEKLFF	TGTGCCATCAGTGATGGGACAGTTCCCTATGAAAAACTGTTTTTT
TRBV5-6	TRBJ2-5	TRBD2	NA	CASSPRLAGDVETQYF	TGTGCCAGCAGCCCCCGGTTAGCGGGAGACGTGGAGACCCAGTACTTC
TRBV7-3	TRBJ2-5	TRBD1	NA	CASSLTSGTGRGETQYF	TGTGCCAGCAGCTTAACGTCCGGGACAGGGCGGGGGGAGACCCAGTACTTC
TRBV11-2	TRBJ2-3	TRBD2	NA	CASSSRTSGLTDTQYF	TGTGCCAGCAGCTCTCGGACTAGCGGCCTCACAGATACGCAGTATTTT
TRBV30	TRBJ1-4	NA	NA	CAWARGANEKLFF	TGTGCCTGGGCCAGGGGAGCTAATGAAAAACTGTTTTTT
TRBV3-1/TRBV3-2	TRBJ2-1	TRBD2	NA	CASSQREWLGEQFF	TGTGCCAGCAGCCAGCGGGAGTGGCTCGGTGAGCAGTTCTTC
TRBV7-2	TRBJ2-1	TRBD1	NA	CASSLRTGSDEQFF	TGTGCCAGCAGCTTAAGGACAGGGTCTGATGAGCAGTTCTTC